This T cell receptor (beta chain) was identified in a study of blood T cells in healthy people across ages (dated by TCRdb to 2013 to 2016). At the level of the whole study: In model experiments, template switching captured roughly one uniquely barcoded TCR beta cDNA molecule for every two T cells. The study analyzed two additional independent replicas of 1 million unique cDNA reads from the same blood draw for two donors, one aged 18 to 30 and one aged 80 or older. Four age groups were formed from the donors: young (average 16 years), middle-aged (approximately 39), aged (62) and long-lived (approximately 78). The study measured age-related changes in TCR beta repertoire diversity using deep sequencing normalized with unique cDNA molecular identifiers. What the study reported, not specific to this receptor: Bulk unsorted PBMC profiling prevented conclusive comparison of naive and antigen-experienced compartments. The CMV infection status of donors was not known, potentially confounding age-related changes in expanded clonotypes. Observed TCR beta diversity correlated strongly with the percentage of naive T cells measured by flow cytometry. Observed TCR beta diversity per million T cells fell roughly linearly with age, and a significant reduction was already apparent by age around 36. Compared with the aged group, the long-lived group had more naive CD4+ T cells, fewer expanded clones and increased TCR diversity, suggesting age selection. Total diversity estimates from one million sequenced T cells were considered lower bounds and underestimates.

Systemically healthy Caucasian individuals from Russia, 35 to 40 in total and aged 6 to 90 years, were included as donors. Each donor gave 8 to 10 milliliters of peripheral blood, drawn into EDTA-treated Vacutainer tubes. Ficoll-Paque density-gradient centrifugation was used to isolate PBMCs, with at least 6.5 million per sample. Trizol reagent was used to extract total RNA from the PBMCs, yielding at least 5 micrograms per sample. Naive CD45RAhigh/CD27high T cell percentages were measured by flow cytometry on a PBMC aliquot from every donor. Per the germline V gene (reference sequence), DFQATT is the CDR1 and SNEGSKA is the CDR2. The CDR3 spans 21 residues, from the cysteine through the phenylalanine. The entry retains the CDR3 DNA only, 63 bases that are in frame from base 1. At the junction V is shortened by 6 bases and J by 0 bases; bases outside the gene matches: 20. To note about this clonotype: The specificity of this receptor is unknown. Base qualities are not recorded, but no much larger clone differs from it by a single base.

The receptor library was made with 5' RACE. The reads were generated on an Illumina HiSeq 2500. A second PCR of about 7 to 12 cycles was run with a J-beta primer mix and a sample-barcoded 5' primer. A unique molecular identifier was introduced onto each TCR beta cDNA molecule by a template-switch 5' adaptor carrying 12 random nucleotides. At least 2.5 million CDR3-containing paired-end reads were obtained from each sample. First-strand cDNA was synthesized from all RNA with the Mint cDNA synthesis kit, primed by a TRBC-specific oligonucleotide. After uracil-DNA glycosylase treatment, a first 18-cycle PCR used universal primers M1SS and BC2_uni_R on all cDNA. Per the authors' processing: For normalization, 1 million high-quality reads, each with a distinct molecular identifier, were randomly selected from each sample. Instead of being binned into consensus sequences, reads that shared molecular identifiers were thrown out. CDR3 identification, clonotype clustering and error correction used MiTCR with a Q25 quality threshold and the strictest error-elimination algorithm. A nonparametric unseen species model with Euler transformation was used to estimate lower-bound total TCR beta diversity. TCRdb ran its own pipeline on the public reads, namely fastp trimming at Q25 and MiXCR clone calling, and kept in-frame beta chains. Rows are unified per CDR3 protein, each entry keeping the most common DNA and genes. TCRdb's processing, not the authors' own work, is the source of the V and J calls. The sample contains fewer than 1,200,000 distinct CDR3 sequences, approximately 25% of them found a single time. The ten largest clonotypes hold around 0.75% of the sample.

The same data also went into a second study, on T cells of mothers and their children. The second study's paper adds: The donors were nine systemically healthy Caucasian individuals, made up of three mothers and their six children. cDNA synthesis used all of the extracted RNA, with roughly 1.5 ug of RNA in each 15 ul reaction. In the second PCR, sample barcodes and 2-4 random nucleotides were introduced via the M1S primer. Over 8 million TCR beta CDR3 reads were obtained for each mother, and 2.5 million to 3 million reads were obtained for each child. Thymic selection shapes the output of TCR recombination in a similar way in related and unrelated pairs, and inherited differences have a minor effect. Normalized repertoire overlap was always slightly but never significantly higher in related than unrelated mother-child pairs. With a sensitivity of approximately 100 clones per million clonotypes, no persistent microchimeric T cell clones were detected. Deep NGS was used in the study to compare the TCR beta repertoires of mothers and children and to look for features that separate related mother-child pairs from unrelated individuals. The mean age was roughly 44 +/- 4 years for the mothers and approximately 11 +/- 4 years for the children. After adapters were ligated using NEBNext reagents, the libraries underwent 100+100 nt paired-end sequencing on an Illumina HiSeq 2000. To avoid cross-contamination, the mother libraries and the child libraries were prepared a month apart and sequenced in separate runs. Between about 500,000 and 2,100,000 distinct TCR beta clonotypes were identified per donor. Naive TCR beta clonotypes were estimated from low-frequency clonotypes matched to each donor's FACS-determined naive share, without sorting.

This clonotype was sampled from a girl between 2 and 10 years old in good health. The specimen was blood. The V and J genes are TRBV20-1 and TRBJ2-1; TRBD2 lines up with 13 middle nucleotides. The CDR3 region has the sequence CSAPPPLRLAGGIPSYNEQFF. The nucleotides are TGCAGTGCCCCTCCCCCTTTGCGACTAGCGGGGGGCATTCCCTCCTACAATGAGCAGTTCTTC.